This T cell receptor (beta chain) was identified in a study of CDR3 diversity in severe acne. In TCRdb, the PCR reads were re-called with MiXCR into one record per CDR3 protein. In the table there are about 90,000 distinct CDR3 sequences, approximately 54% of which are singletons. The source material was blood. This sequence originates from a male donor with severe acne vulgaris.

The CDR3 DNA reads TGCAGTGCTACAACCGCTAGCGGGAGGGAGGTAGATGAGCAGTTCTTC. Amino acid sequence: CSATTASGREVDEQFF. This chain uses TRBV20-1 with TRBJ2-1; TRBD2 aligns across 12 bases. V lost 4 bases and J lost 8; bases outside the gene matches: 12. This CDR3 has 16 residues. Germline CDR1 DFQATT, CDR2 SNEGSKA (reference sequence).